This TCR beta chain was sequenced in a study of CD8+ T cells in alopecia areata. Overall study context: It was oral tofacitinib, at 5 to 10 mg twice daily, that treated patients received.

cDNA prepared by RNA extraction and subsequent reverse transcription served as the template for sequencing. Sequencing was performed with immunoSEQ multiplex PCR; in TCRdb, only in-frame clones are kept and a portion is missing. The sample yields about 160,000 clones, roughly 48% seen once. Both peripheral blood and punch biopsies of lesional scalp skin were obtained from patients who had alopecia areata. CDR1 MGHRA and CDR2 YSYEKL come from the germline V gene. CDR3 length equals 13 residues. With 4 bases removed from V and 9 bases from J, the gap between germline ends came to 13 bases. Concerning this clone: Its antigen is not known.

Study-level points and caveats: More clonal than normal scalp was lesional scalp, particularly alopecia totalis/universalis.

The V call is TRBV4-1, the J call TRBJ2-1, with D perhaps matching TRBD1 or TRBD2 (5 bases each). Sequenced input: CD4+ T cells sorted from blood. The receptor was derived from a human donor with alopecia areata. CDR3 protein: CASSPLQEAEQFF. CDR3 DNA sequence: TGCGCCAGCAGCCCCCTACAGGAGGCTGAGCAGTTCTTC.